One and the same sample provided the 14 T cell receptor beta chains below, sequenced in a study of control samples from healthy donors and cancer patients. Profiled with immunoSEQ multiplex PCR; TCRdb holds only in-frame clones, not every one. The table records roughly 32,000 clones, roughly nine tenths of them present only once. The sample taken for sequencing was PBMCs. Source of these receptors: a woman aged 40 to 55 with lung cancer.

The genes are TRBV10-3 and TRBJ2-3; 9 bases agree with TRBD2. The V gene end was trimmed by 7 bases and the J gene end by 0 bases; junction bases not matched to a gene: 8. CDR3 length: 16 amino acids. Per the germline V gene, CDR1 is ENHRY and CDR2 is SYGVKD. CDR3 in amino acids: CAIMGSSGESTDTQYF. Written as DNA, the CDR3 is TGTGCCATCATGGGCTCTAGCGGGGAAAGCACAGATACGCAGTATTTT.

The chain links TRBV11-3 to TRBJ2-4, with D perhaps matching TRBD2 (7 bases). Germline V lookup: CDR1 SGHNT, CDR2 YENEEA. The ends were cut back, 6 bases at V and 1 base at J, with 25 bases in the middle. The CDR3 is made up of 19 amino acids. CDR3 bases: TGTGCCAGCAGTCTGTCCGGAGGGGGGGCCTCAGCTGCCAAAAACATTCAGTACTTC. Protein product: CASSLSGGGASAAKNIQYF.

Here the CDR3 DNA reads TGTGCCAGCAGACATGAGGGGGCCCCTAAAAACATTCAGTACTTC. Its translation is CASRHEGAPKNIQYF. This chain connects TRBV6-5 to TRBJ2-4; 7 bases agree with TRBD1. This CDR3 is 15 amino acids long. Germline V gene data show CDR1 as MNHEY and CDR2 as SVGAGI. With 6 bases clipped from V and 4 bases from J, the junction kept 9 bases outside the gene matches.

The J gene is TRBJ1-1, the V gene TRBV27, with a weak D call TRBD1 (5 bases). The CDR3 length is 14 residues. CDR1 and CDR2 from the germline V gene are MNHEY and SMNVEV (reference sequence). V lost 2 bases, J lost 2 bases, and 9 bases lay in between. This CDR3 is CASSLTGFNTEAFF. The DNA of the CDR3 is TGTGCCAGCAGTTTAACAGGTTTCAACACTGAAGCTTTCTTT.

The chain employs TRBV6-1 and TRBJ2-7, with D uncertain. This CDR3 region has 17 residues. V dropped 0 bases and J dropped 0 bases, with 15 bases sitting between them. CDR1 is MNHNS and CDR2 is SASEGT in the germline V gene. CDR3 in DNA: TGTGCCAGCAGTGAAGCGCAAATCAGATCAAGCTCCTACGAGCAGTACTTC. Protein sequence: CASSEAQIRSSSYEQYF.

The rearrangement uses TRBV29-1 and TRBJ2-5; perhaps TRBD1 as D (6 bases). The CDR3 has 13 amino acids. Germline V gene lookup returns CDR1 SQVTM and CDR2 ANQGSEA. Trimming shortened V by 4 bases and J by 5 bases, and 14 bases separated the two germline ends. CDR3 sequence (DNA): TGCAGCGTTGCGGTCCAGGGGCGTGAGACCCAGTACTTC. Translating gives CSVAVQGRETQYF.

The table lists this clone with a count of one. The chain uses TRBV6-6 and TRBJ2-3, with 11 bases that match TRBD1. This CDR3 spans 15 amino acids. The ends lost 5 bases at V and 4 bases at J; junction bases unmatched: 5. Germline V gene sequence: CDR1 MNHNY, CDR2 SVGAGI (reference sequence). The DNA for the CDR3 is TGTGCCAGCAGTAAGCGGACAGGGGGCGCAGATACGCAGTATTTT. It is translated as CASSKRTGGADTQYF.

This clone was seen once. The rearrangement uses TRBV5-1 and TRBJ2-5; 7 bases fit TRBD2. V was pared by 2 bases and J by 5 bases, with 3 bases of the junction left unmatched. This CDR3 has 13 residues. Germline CDR1 and CDR2: SGHRS and YFSETQ. The CDR3 DNA reads as TGCGCCAGCAGCTTCCCCGGGGGGGAGACCCAGTACTTC. This encodes CASSFPGGETQYF.

The chain combines TRBV30 with TRBJ2-7; 10 bases agree with TRBD1. The CDR3 contains 13 residues. The V and J ends lost 4 bases and 4 bases, in that order; junction bases with no gene match: 4. CDR1 and CDR2 (germline): GTSNPN, SVGIG (reference sequence). The CDR3 sequence is CAWMGDRGYEQYF. CDR3 nucleotide sequence: TGTGCCTGGATGGGGGACAGGGGATACGAGCAGTACTTC.

A few counts support this clone. The chain employs TRBV4-1 and TRBJ1-2, with unresolved D. The CDR3 consists of 17 residues. Germline V gives CDR1 MGHRA, CDR2 YSYEKL. With 3 bases removed from V and 4 bases from J, the gap between germline ends came to 21 bases. The CDR3 DNA is TGCGCCAGCAGCCAGAAGGGAGGAGACCGGGAGGGCTATGGCTACACCTTC. Protein product: CASSQKGGDREGYGYTF.

This rearrangement joins TRBV29-1 to TRBJ2-5, with a possible D match to TRBD2 (5 bases). This CDR3 region has 13 residues. CDR1 is SQVTM, CDR2 ANQGSEA, per germline. V lost 6 bases and J 5 bases, leaving 16 bases between the germline ends. This chain's CDR3 is CSVADLGSETQYF. In DNA, the CDR3 is TGCAGCGTAGCGGATTTAGGGTCCGAGACCCAGTACTTC.

The chain's CDR3 is CASSLAGETDTQYF. CDR3 nucleotides: TGTGCCAGCAGCTTAGCGGGGGAAACAGATACGCAGTATTTT. The chain joins TRBV6-2 or TRBV6-3 to TRBJ2-3, with 9 nucleotides matching TRBD2. The ends lost 6 bases at V and 3 bases at J; junction bases unmatched: 4. CDR1 is MNHEY, CDR2 SVGEGT, per germline. The CDR3 contains 14 residues.

This chain connects TRBV13 to TRBJ2-4; 8 nucleotides align to TRBD2. V shed 5 bases, J shed 6 bases, and the junction held 9 bases outside the gene matches. The CDR3 has 15 amino acids. Germline V gene sequence: CDR1 PRHDT, CDR2 FYEKMQ (reference sequence). CDR3 nucleotides: TGTGCCAGCAGCCGGGGGGGCAGGGGCCCAAACATTCAGTACTTC. Residues: CASSRGGRGPNIQYF.

The V gene is TRBV30, the J gene TRBJ1-2; no definite D call. This CDR3 has 13 amino acids. V was pared by 0 bases and J by 7 bases, with 12 bases between. The germline V gene has CDR1 GTSNPN and CDR2 SVGIG (reference sequence). For the CDR3, the DNA is TGTGCCTGGAGTGTACCCCCTGGAGGTGGCTACACCTTC. It specifies CAWSVPPGGGYTF.